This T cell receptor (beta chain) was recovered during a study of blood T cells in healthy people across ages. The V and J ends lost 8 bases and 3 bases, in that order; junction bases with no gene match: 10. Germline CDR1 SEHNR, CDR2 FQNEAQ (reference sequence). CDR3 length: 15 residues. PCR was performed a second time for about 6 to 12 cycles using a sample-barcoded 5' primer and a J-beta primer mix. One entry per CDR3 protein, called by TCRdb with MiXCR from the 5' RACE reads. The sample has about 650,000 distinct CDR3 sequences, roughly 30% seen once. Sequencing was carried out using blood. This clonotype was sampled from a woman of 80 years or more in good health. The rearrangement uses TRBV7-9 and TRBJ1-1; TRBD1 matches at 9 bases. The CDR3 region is CASGIQGASDTEAFF. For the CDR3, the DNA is TGTGCCAGCGGAATACAGGGGGCTAGTGACACTGAAGCTTTCTTT.